A selection of T cell receptor beta chains follows, all from one sample in a study of T cell repertoires in cytomegalovirus infection. One entry per CDR3 protein results from TCRdb running MiXCR on the reads. The table shows 900,000 to 950,000 distinct CDR3 sequences, with less than 35% occurring only once. These receptors have no identified antigens. The sample was cultured CD8+ T cells from PBMCs, taken from culture after CMV antigen stimulation. The receptor source for this set is a human donor in good health (CMV status not recorded). Some clones in this sample may be carry-over from other donors' samples. The CDR3 runs from the conserved cysteine through the conserved F or W. Each record gives: CDR3 protein, CDR3 DNA, J gene, clone size, D gene, V gene. D genes are given only for firm matches. Clone size is not always given. Where it is, it says once, few, many or a class for expanded clones.

CDR3 protein: CASSSDSLQETQYF
CDR3 DNA: TGTGCCAGCAGCTCCGACAGCCTTCAAGAGACCCAGTACTTC
J gene: TRBJ2-5
clone size: many
D gene: NA
V gene: TRBV7-2

CDR3 protein: CASSPVTYEQYF
CDR3 DNA: TGTGCCAGCAGCCCTGTCACCTACGAGCAGTACTTC
J gene: TRBJ2-7
clone size: NA
D gene: NA
V gene: TRBV7-8

CDR3 protein: CASSLIPGAGYGYTF
CDR3 DNA: TGTGCCAGCAGTCTGATTCCCGGGGCGGGGTATGGCTACACCTTC
J gene: TRBJ1-2
clone size: NA
D gene: NA
V gene: TRBV27

CDR3 protein: CASTPGRALSYEQYF
CDR3 DNA: TGTGCCAGCACCCCGGGGAGGGCTCTCTCCTACGAGCAGTACTTC
J gene: TRBJ2-7
clone size: NA
D gene: TRBD2
V gene: TRBV27

CDR3 protein: CASSQDIASTETQYF
CDR3 DNA: TGCGCCAGCAGCCAAGATATAGCTAGCACCGAGACCCAGTACTTC
J gene: TRBJ2-5
clone size: NA
D gene: NA
V gene: TRBV4-1

CDR3 protein: CASSQPGQGNNEQFF
CDR3 DNA: TGTGCCAGCAGCCAGCCGGGACAGGGTAACAATGAGCAGTTCTTC
J gene: TRBJ2-1
clone size: NA
D gene: TRBD1
V gene: TRBV3-1

CDR3 protein: CASSPPSGTQTYEQYF
CDR3 DNA: TGTGCCAGCAGCCCCCCCTCTGGGACACAAACCTACGAGCAGTACTTC
J gene: TRBJ2-7
clone size: NA
D gene: NA
V gene: TRBV7-9

CDR3 protein: CSVDLAGGTSTDTQYF
CDR3 DNA: TGCAGCGTTGACCTAGCGGGGGGGACTAGCACAGATACGCAGTATTTT
J gene: TRBJ2-3
clone size: NA
D gene: TRBD2
V gene: TRBV29-1

CDR3 protein: CASRQVRTEAFF
CDR3 DNA: TGTGCCAGCAGACAAGTTCGGACTGAAGCTTTCTTT
J gene: TRBJ1-1
clone size: NA
D gene: NA
V gene: TRBV14

CDR3 protein: CASSLGVGVETQYF
CDR3 DNA: TGTGCCAGCAGCTTAGGTGTGGGCGTAGAGACCCAGTACTTC
J gene: TRBJ2-5
clone size: NA
D gene: NA
V gene: TRBV7-2

CDR3 protein: CASSLRLAGVTDTQYF
CDR3 DNA: TGTGCCAGCAGCTTACGCCTAGCGGGGGTCACAGATACGCAGTATTTT
J gene: TRBJ2-3
clone size: NA
D gene: TRBD2
V gene: TRBV7-8

CDR3 protein: CASSLGEESPSTDTQYF
CDR3 DNA: TGTGCCAGCAGCTTAGGCGAGGAATCCCCTAGCACAGATACGCAGTATTTT
J gene: TRBJ2-3
clone size: NA
D gene: NA
V gene: TRBV13

CDR3 protein: CASCHQLGKEEKLFF
CDR3 DNA: TGTGCCAGCTGTCACCAGTTAGGGAAGGAAGAAAAACTGTTTTTT
J gene: TRBJ1-4
clone size: NA
D gene: NA
V gene: TRBV12-3/TRBV12-4

CDR3 protein: CASSYSGQQGFNEQFF
CDR3 DNA: TGTGCCAGCAGTTACTCGGGTCAACAGGGTTTCAATGAGCAGTTCTTC
J gene: TRBJ2-1
clone size: NA
D gene: NA
V gene: TRBV6-6

CDR3 protein: CASNFLDTEAFF
CDR3 DNA: TGTGCCAGCAACTTCCTCGACACTGAAGCTTTCTTT
J gene: TRBJ1-1
clone size: NA
D gene: NA
V gene: TRBV7-2

CDR3 protein: CASSGEDRGPYNEQFF
CDR3 DNA: TGTGCCAGCAGCGGAGAAGACAGGGGACCTTACAATGAGCAGTTCTTC
J gene: TRBJ2-1
clone size: NA
D gene: TRBD1
V gene: TRBV9

CDR3 protein: CASSLSSGSNNEQFF
CDR3 DNA: TGTGCCAGCAGCTTAAGTAGCGGCAGCAACAATGAGCAGTTCTTC
J gene: TRBJ2-1
clone size: few
D gene: NA
V gene: TRBV7-3

CDR3 protein: CASSLVSGITDTQYF
CDR3 DNA: TGTGCCAGCAGCTTGGTGTCAGGAATTACAGATACGCAGTATTTT
J gene: TRBJ2-3
clone size: few
D gene: NA
V gene: TRBV5-4

CDR3 protein: CASSDPGLAGGPGTGELFF
CDR3 DNA: TGTGCCAGCAGCGACCCGGGACTAGCGGGGGGGCCGGGCACCGGGGAGCTGTTTTTT
J gene: TRBJ2-2
clone size: NA
D gene: TRBD2
V gene: TRBV5-4

CDR3 protein: CASSYSRPPGEQFF
CDR3 DNA: TGTGCCAGCAGTTACTCCCGGCCCCCAGGTGAGCAGTTCTTC
J gene: TRBJ2-1
clone size: NA
D gene: NA
V gene: TRBV6-5

CDR3 protein: CASSPWDLGNTIYF
CDR3 DNA: TGTGCCAGCAGCCCGTGGGACCTTGGAAACACCATATATTTT
J gene: TRBJ1-3
clone size: NA
D gene: NA
V gene: TRBV5-5

CDR3 protein: CASSSPSGAQETQYF
CDR3 DNA: TGTGCCAGCAGCTCCCCTAGCGGAGCCCAAGAGACCCAGTACTTC
J gene: TRBJ2-5
clone size: NA
D gene: TRBD2
V gene: TRBV7-6

CDR3 protein: CASSLKVGYGYTF
CDR3 DNA: TGTGCCAGCAGTTTAAAGGTGGGCTATGGCTACACCTTC
J gene: TRBJ1-2
clone size: NA
D gene: NA
V gene: TRBV12-3/TRBV12-4

CDR3 protein: CASRFDGNTEAFF
CDR3 DNA: TGTGCCAGCAGATTTGACGGGAACACTGAAGCTTTCTTT
J gene: TRBJ1-1
clone size: NA
D gene: NA
V gene: TRBV6-1

CDR3 protein: CASRVGAYPEAFF
CDR3 DNA: TGTGCCAGCCGGGTGGGCGCGTATCCTGAAGCTTTCTTT
J gene: TRBJ1-1
clone size: NA
D gene: NA
V gene: TRBV7-9

CDR3 protein: CASSLGGWPQHF
CDR3 DNA: TGTGCCAGCAGCTTAGGGGGCTGGCCCCAGCATTTT
J gene: TRBJ1-5
clone size: many
D gene: NA
V gene: TRBV7-2

CDR3 protein: CASSLEAGFYF
CDR3 DNA: TGTGCCAGCAGCTTGGAGGCAGGTTTTTACTTC
J gene: TRBJ2-7
clone size: NA
D gene: NA
V gene: TRBV5-5

CDR3 protein: CASRRTGWDTEAFF
CDR3 DNA: TGTGCCAGTAGAAGAACAGGCTGGGACACTGAAGCTTTCTTT
J gene: TRBJ1-1
clone size: NA
D gene: NA
V gene: TRBV19

CDR3 protein: CSVEPEMETQYF
CDR3 DNA: TGCAGCGTTGAACCGGAGATGGAGACCCAGTACTTC
J gene: TRBJ2-5
clone size: NA
D gene: NA
V gene: TRBV29-1

CDR3 protein: CASSLSRGTFHGYTF
CDR3 DNA: TGTGCCAGCAGCTTAAGCCGAGGGACCTTCCATGGCTACACCTTC
J gene: TRBJ1-2
clone size: NA
D gene: NA
V gene: TRBV11-2

CDR3 protein: CASSFPGGASSDTQYF
CDR3 DNA: TGTGCCAGCAGCTTTCCGGGGGGAGCGAGCTCAGATACGCAGTATTTT
J gene: TRBJ2-3
clone size: NA
D gene: TRBD2
V gene: TRBV7-8

CDR3 protein: CASRPLVEAQYNEQFF
CDR3 DNA: TGTGCCAGCAGACCTTTGGTGGAGGCCCAATACAATGAGCAGTTCTTC
J gene: TRBJ2-1
clone size: few
D gene: NA
V gene: TRBV28

CDR3 protein: CVSSRTGETDTQYF
CDR3 DNA: TGTGTCAGCAGTCGGACAGGGGAAACAGATACGCAGTATTTT
J gene: TRBJ2-3
clone size: NA
D gene: TRBD1
V gene: TRBV28

CDR3 protein: CASSPGLEQDGYTF
CDR3 DNA: TGTGCCAGCAGTCCCGGACTGGAGCAGGATGGCTACACCTTC
J gene: TRBJ1-2
clone size: NA
D gene: NA
V gene: TRBV6-1

CDR3 protein: CASSLSRDQPQHF
CDR3 DNA: TGTGCCAGCAGTTTATCGCGAGATCAGCCCCAGCATTTT
J gene: TRBJ1-5
clone size: NA
D gene: NA
V gene: TRBV27

CDR3 protein: CASSPRQHYGYTF
CDR3 DNA: TGTGCCAGCAGCCCTCGACAGCACTATGGCTACACCTTC
J gene: TRBJ1-2
clone size: NA
D gene: NA
V gene: TRBV7-3

CDR3 protein: CSVDSGADQPQHF
CDR3 DNA: TGCAGCGTTGATTCGGGGGCGGACCAGCCCCAGCATTTT
J gene: TRBJ1-5
clone size: NA
D gene: NA
V gene: TRBV29-1

CDR3 protein: CASSPPFTGGNEQFF
CDR3 DNA: TGTGCCAGCTCACCACCGTTTACAGGGGGCAATGAGCAGTTCTTC
J gene: TRBJ2-1
clone size: few
D gene: TRBD1
V gene: TRBV18

CDR3 protein: CASSSSGVGNEQFF
CDR3 DNA: TGTGCCAGCAGCTCCTCGGGAGTCGGCAATGAGCAGTTCTTC
J gene: TRBJ2-1
clone size: many
D gene: NA
V gene: TRBV7-3

CDR3 protein: CASSQRWKGEDEKLFF
CDR3 DNA: TGCGCCAGCAGCCAACGATGGAAGGGGGAGGATGAAAAACTGTTTTTT
J gene: TRBJ1-4
clone size: NA
D gene: NA
V gene: TRBV4-1

CDR3 protein: CTSSTAASYEQYF
CDR3 DNA: TGTACCAGTAGTACTGCTGCCTCTTACGAGCAGTACTTC
J gene: TRBJ2-7
clone size: once
D gene: NA
V gene: TRBV19

CDR3 protein: CASSGSTGGTFF
CDR3 DNA: TGTGCCAGCAGTGGGTCGACAGGGGGGACGTTCTTC
J gene: TRBJ2-1
clone size: NA
D gene: TRBD1
V gene: TRBV2

CDR3 protein: CASRKGQVNEKLFF
CDR3 DNA: TGTGCCAGCAGGAAAGGACAGGTTAATGAAAAACTGTTTTTT
J gene: TRBJ1-4
clone size: NA
D gene: TRBD1
V gene: TRBV12-3/TRBV12-4

CDR3 protein: CASSQSGTATEAFF
CDR3 DNA: TGCGCCAGCAGCCAGAGCGGGACGGCCACTGAAGCTTTCTTT
J gene: TRBJ1-1
clone size: NA
D gene: NA
V gene: TRBV5-1

CDR3 protein: CASSYLTRGSTGELFF
CDR3 DNA: TGTGCCAGCAGTTACCTAACTAGGGGCAGTACCGGGGAGCTGTTTTTT
J gene: TRBJ2-2
clone size: many
D gene: NA
V gene: TRBV6-2/TRBV6-3

CDR3 protein: CASSFSSGYSETQYF
CDR3 DNA: TGTGCCAGCAGCTTCAGTTCGGGGTATTCAGAGACCCAGTACTTC
J gene: TRBJ2-5
clone size: NA
D gene: NA
V gene: TRBV11-2

CDR3 protein: CASSLGTEEVTNEKLFF
CDR3 DNA: TGTGCCAGCAGTTTAGGGACAGAAGAAGTTACTAATGAAAAACTGTTTTTT
J gene: TRBJ1-4
clone size: few
D gene: TRBD1
V gene: TRBV27

CDR3 protein: CASGLGDRLSLRNTIYF
CDR3 DNA: TGTGCTAGTGGTTTGGGGGACAGGTTATCTCTGAGAAACACCATATATTTT
J gene: TRBJ1-3
clone size: few
D gene: TRBD1
V gene: TRBV12-5

CDR3 protein: CASSRRRGGEETQYF
CDR3 DNA: TGTGCCAGCAGCCGAAGACGGGGGGGAGAAGAGACCCAGTACTTC
J gene: TRBJ2-5
clone size: few
D gene: TRBD2
V gene: TRBV7-9

CDR3 protein: CASSTDRDTEAFF
CDR3 DNA: TGTGCCAGCAGCACAGACAGGGACACTGAAGCTTTCTTT
J gene: TRBJ1-1
clone size: few
D gene: TRBD1
V gene: TRBV7-9

CDR3 protein: CASSYSVPGLRYGYTF
CDR3 DNA: TGTGCCAGCAGTTACTCTGTTCCAGGGTTACGGTATGGCTACACCTTC
J gene: TRBJ1-2
clone size: few
D gene: NA
V gene: TRBV6-5